The source of this T cell receptor beta chain is a study of cytomegalovirus exposure and HLA in healthy donors. This CDR3 spans 14 amino acids. The V gene lost 3 bases and the J gene lost 5 bases, with 11 bases spanning the gap. Germline V gene sequence: CDR1 LNHDA, CDR2 SQIVND (reference sequence). Points from the study as a whole: Whilst most TCR sequences proved rare, a subset of public TCRs occurred across many donors. Clonal expansion was found to be greater in HLA-associated TCR beta chains than in equally common others in a later analysis. The study had only CMV serostatus as immune exposure information. There were over 150 TCR beta chains listed as cytomegalovirus-associated.

In the PCR, 60 Vbeta and 13 Jbeta primers were used. Clones were read by immunoSEQ multiplex PCR, and TCRdb kept only the in-frame ones, dropping some. The sample consists of 100,000 to 120,000 clones, 80% to 85% of them appearing once. As concerns this clone: Its cognate antigen is unknown.

This clonotype originated in a man younger than 45 in good health and CMV-seropositive. The V gene is TRBV19, the J gene TRBJ1-3, with D possibly matching TRBD1 (5 bases). Sequencing was done on a sample of PBMCs. In DNA form, the CDR3 reads TGTGCCAGTAGTATCCTGGGGCAGCGAAACACCATATATTTT. This translates into CASSILGQRNTIYF.